The 9 T cell receptor beta chains below all came from one sample that was sequenced in a study of blood T cell repertoires in COVID-19. Sequencing was performed with immunoSEQ multiplex PCR; in TCRdb, only in-frame clones are kept and a portion is missing. Found here are 55,000 to 65,000 clones, about 91% of them singletons; the top ten hold over 2%. Specimen: peripheral blood. All receptors come from a man between 60 and 75 years old with acute or convalescent COVID-19.

The chain has TRBV6-2 or TRBV6-3 and TRBJ2-7; D possibly corresponds to TRBD1 (5 bases). The CDR3 contains 13 residues. Germline V lookup: CDR1 MNHEY, CDR2 SVGEGT. V lost 2 bases to trimming and J lost 4 bases, with 9 bases between them. CDR3 protein: CASSYGREYEQYF. CDR3 sequence (DNA): TGTGCCAGCAGTTACGGCAGGGAATACGAGCAGTACTTC.

The rearrangement uses TRBV28 and TRBJ2-7, with D perhaps TRBD1 (5 bases). CDR1 and CDR2 (germline): MDHEN, SYDVKM. V lost 6 bases and J 4 bases, leaving 10 bases between the germline ends. The CDR3 consists of 12 residues. The CDR3: CASRAGLYEQYF. The DNA of the CDR3 is TGTGCCAGCAGAGCAGGGTTATACGAGCAGTACTTC.

The chain has TRBV29-1 and TRBJ1-1; TRBD1 agrees at 7 bases. V trimming: 4 bases; J trimming: 0 bases; junction bases outside the gene matches: 5. This CDR3 has 14 amino acids. Germline assignment: CDR1 SQVTM and CDR2 ANQGSEA. This chain's CDR3 is CSVGPGTVNTEAFF. The CDR3 DNA reads TGCAGCGTTGGGCCCGGGACAGTGAACACTGAAGCTTTCTTT.

This clone was detected a few times. This chain links TRBV5-4 with TRBJ1-4, with no clear D. Germline-derived CDR1 and CDR2 are SGHNT and YYREEE (reference sequence). This CDR3 spans 13 amino acids. Trimming took off 1 base at V and 8 bases at J, with 9 bases between the two ends. In DNA form, the CDR3 reads TGTGCCAGCAGCTTGCCTGGAGCCGAAAAACTGTTTTTT. Its protein is CASSLPGAEKLFF. The full variable domain, its missing parts supplied by reference TRBV5-4 and TRBJ1-4, is ETGVTQSPTHLIKTRGQQVTLRCSSQSGHNTVSWYQQALGQGPQFIFQYYREEENGRGNFPPRFSGLQFPNYSSELNVNALELDDSALYLCASSLPGAEKLFFGSGTQLSVL.

This chain connects TRBV5-1 to TRBJ2-2, with 10 bases matching TRBD1. The trim removed 4 bases at V and 6 bases at J, leaving 12 bases unmatched. Germline loops: CDR1 SGHRS, CDR2 YFSETQ. The CDR3 sequence is 17 residues long. The CDR3 DNA is TGCGCCAGCAGCATCCCCCTGGGGACAGGGGAGGCCGGGGAGCTGTTTTTT. This sequence encodes CASSIPLGTGEAGELFF.

The chain employs TRBV14 and TRBJ2-7; D is unclear. Germline CDR1 and CDR2: SGHDN and FVKESK. CDR3 length equals 13 residues. V lost 0 bases to trimming and J lost 4 bases, with 7 bases between them. Here the CDR3 reads CASSQDSRYEQYF. CDR3 bases: TGTGCCAGCAGCCAAGATTCGCGATACGAGCAGTACTTC.

The CDR3: CASSQGTSDPYEQYF. The CDR3 coding sequence is TGCGCCAGCAGCCAAGGGACTAGCGATCCCTACGAGCAGTACTTC. The chain couples TRBV4-3 to TRBJ2-7; TRBD2 matches at 9 bases. The V segment lost 1 base and the J segment 2 bases; nucleotides outside the gene matches: 3. Germline V gene lookup returns CDR1 LGHNA and CDR2 YSLEER. The CDR3 consists of 15 residues.

The chain has TRBV2 and TRBJ2-1; TRBD2 aligns across 12 bases. Unmatched junction bases numbered 10, after V lost 0 bases and J lost 7 bases. CDR1 is SNHLY, CDR2 FYNNEI, per germline. CDR3 length: 18 amino acids. The CDR3: CASSEALASGRAFNEQFF. The CDR3 nucleotides read TGTGCCAGCAGTGAAGCTCTTGCTAGCGGGAGGGCCTTTAATGAGCAGTTCTTC.

The CDR3 nucleotides are TGCAGCGTTGAAACGGGACAGGGAGGTGAAAAACTGTTTTTT. It encodes CSVETGQGGEKLFF. The rearrangement uses TRBV29-1 and TRBJ1-4; TRBD1 agrees at 9 bases. Germline CDR1 and CDR2: SQVTM and ANQGSEA. V dropped 2 bases and J dropped 7; count of bases not matched to a gene: 5. The CDR3 extends over 14 amino acids.